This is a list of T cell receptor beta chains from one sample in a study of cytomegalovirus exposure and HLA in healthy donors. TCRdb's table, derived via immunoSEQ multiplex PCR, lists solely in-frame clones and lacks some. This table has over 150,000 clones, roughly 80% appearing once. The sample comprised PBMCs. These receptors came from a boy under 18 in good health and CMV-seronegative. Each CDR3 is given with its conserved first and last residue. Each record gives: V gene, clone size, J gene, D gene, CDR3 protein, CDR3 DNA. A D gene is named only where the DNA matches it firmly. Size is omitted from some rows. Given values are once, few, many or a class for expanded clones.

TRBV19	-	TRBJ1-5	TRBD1	CASSTQGNQPQHF	TGTGCCAGTAGCACACAGGGGAATCAGCCCCAGCATTTT
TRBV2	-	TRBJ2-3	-	CASSPSGEHTQYF	TGTGCCAGCAGTCCGTCTGGAGAGCATACGCAGTATTTT
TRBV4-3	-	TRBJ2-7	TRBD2	CASSQDLSGTSYHEQYF	TGCGCCAGCAGCCAAGATCTTTCCGGGACTAGCTACCACGAGCAGTACTTC
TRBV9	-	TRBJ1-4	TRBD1	CASSPTRPGQDNEKLFF	TGTGCCAGCAGCCCAACCAGACCGGGACAGGATAATGAAAAACTGTTTTTT
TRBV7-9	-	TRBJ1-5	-	CASSFDSSNQPQHF	TGTGCCAGCAGCTTCGACAGCAGCAATCAGCCCCAGCATTTT
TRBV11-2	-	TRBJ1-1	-	CASSTKGVITEAFF	TGTGCCAGCAGCACCAAGGGAGTGATCACTGAAGCTTTCTTT
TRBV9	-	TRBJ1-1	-	CASSVQQFTEAFF	TGTGCCAGCAGCGTGCAACAGTTTACTGAAGCTTTCTTT
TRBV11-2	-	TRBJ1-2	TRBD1	CASSFVRKGADGYTF	TGTGCCAGCAGCTTCGTAAGGAAGGGGGCTGATGGCTACACCTTC
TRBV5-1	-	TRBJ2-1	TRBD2	CASSLSPAGGLNEQFF	TGCGCCAGCAGCTTATCCCCAGCGGGGGGGTTAAATGAGCAGTTCTTC
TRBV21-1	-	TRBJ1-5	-	CASSKALRKTGANLNQPQHF	TGTGCCAGCAGCAAAGCCTTAAGGAAGACAGGGGCGAACCTTAATCAGCCCCAGCATTTT
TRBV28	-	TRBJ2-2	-	CASSPPGPLTGELFF	TGTGCCAGCAGTCCCCCGGGTCCCCTCACCGGGGAGCTGTTTTTT
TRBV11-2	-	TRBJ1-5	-	CASSLGGYSNQPQHF	TGTGCCAGCAGCTTAGGAGGATATAGCAATCAGCCCCAGCATTTT
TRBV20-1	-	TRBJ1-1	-	CSAPSDIQGFF	TGCAGTGCTCCTTCAGACATTCAGGGATTCTTT
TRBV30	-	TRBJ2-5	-	CAWSLNSGSQETQYF	TGTGCCTGGAGTCTAAACTCAGGGTCCCAAGAGACCCAGTACTTC
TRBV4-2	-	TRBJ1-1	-	CASSQGVRENTEAFF	TGTGCCAGCAGCCAAGGGGTCAGGGAGAACACTGAAGCTTTCTTT
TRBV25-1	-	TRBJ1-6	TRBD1	CASSQTGTANNSPLHF	TGTGCCAGCAGCCAAACAGGGACAGCGAATAATTCACCCCTCCACTTT
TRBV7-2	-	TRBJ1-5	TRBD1	CASSSTGTGNQPQHF	TGTGCCAGCAGCTCTACCGGGACAGGGAACCAGCCCCAGCATTTT
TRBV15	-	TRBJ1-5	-	CATSRDRRQPQHF	TGTGCCACCAGCAGAGATCGGAGGCAGCCCCAGCATTTT
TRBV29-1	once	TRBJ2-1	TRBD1	CSVEDVGQGARQFF	TGCAGCGTTGAAGATGTGGGGCAGGGGGCACGGCAGTTCTTC
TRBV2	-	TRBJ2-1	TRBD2	CASIIGTRNEQFF	TGTGCCAGCATAATAGGGACTAGAAATGAGCAGTTCTTC
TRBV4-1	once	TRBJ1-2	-	CASSQDHAWRYGYTF	TGCGCCAGCAGCCAAGACCATGCCTGGCGGTATGGCTACACTTTC
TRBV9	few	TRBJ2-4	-	CASSVDGGFAKNIQYF	TGTGCCAGCAGCGTAGACGGCGGTTTCGCCAAAAACATTCAGTACTTC
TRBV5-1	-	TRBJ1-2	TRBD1	CASSLDLTGTGAGGYTF	TGCGCCAGCAGCTTGGACCTAACCGGGACAGGGGCTGGTGGCTACACCTTC